This TCR beta chain emerged from a study of glioma-infiltrating T cells. At the level of the study: Low-grade gliomas were grade II; glioblastomas were grade IV at initial diagnosis. About one million peripheral T cells were targeted at roughly 4.5- to 10-fold coverage.

TCR alpha and beta CDR3 regions were amplified from RNA using iRepertoire nested multiplex PCR. Input was 100-400 ng of tissue mRNA or PBMC total RNA. TCRdb redid the calling of the multiplex PCR reads with MiXCR, one entry per CDR3 protein. The table lists around 390,000 distinct CDR3 sequences, about 40% of them singletons. Findings and limits, study-wide: Above-expected tissue-blood divergence occurred in all gliomas, most in low-grade ones.

Comment on this clonotype: Antigen specificity is unknown.

The TCR comes from a human donor with low-grade glioma or glioblastoma, undergoing nonglioma brain surgery, or in good health (not recorded which). The sequenced sample was glioma tissue, nonneoplastic brain tissue, or PBMCs (not recorded which).

The CDR3 DNA reads as TGTGCCAGCAGTGAAGCGGGCAGATGGAATTCACCCCTCCACTTT. Translation gives CASSEAGRWNSPLHF. V and J are TRBV2 and TRBJ1-6, with D unclear. Between the trimmed V and J ends, which lost 0 bases and 7 bases, there was a span of 10 bases. Germline V gives CDR1 SNHLY, CDR2 FYNNEI. This CDR3 comprises 15 residues.